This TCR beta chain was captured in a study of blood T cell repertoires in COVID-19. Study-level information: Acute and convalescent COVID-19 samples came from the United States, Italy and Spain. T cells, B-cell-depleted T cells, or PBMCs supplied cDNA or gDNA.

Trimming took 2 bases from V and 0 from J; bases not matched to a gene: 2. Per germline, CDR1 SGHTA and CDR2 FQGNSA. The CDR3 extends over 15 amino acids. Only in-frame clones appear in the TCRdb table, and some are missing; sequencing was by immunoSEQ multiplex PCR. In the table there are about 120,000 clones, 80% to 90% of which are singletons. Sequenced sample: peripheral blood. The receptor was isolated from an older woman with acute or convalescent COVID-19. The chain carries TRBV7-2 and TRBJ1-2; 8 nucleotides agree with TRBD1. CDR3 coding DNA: TGTGCCAGCAGCTTATCGGGACAGGCTAACTATGGCTACACCTTC. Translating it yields CASSLSGQANYGYTF.